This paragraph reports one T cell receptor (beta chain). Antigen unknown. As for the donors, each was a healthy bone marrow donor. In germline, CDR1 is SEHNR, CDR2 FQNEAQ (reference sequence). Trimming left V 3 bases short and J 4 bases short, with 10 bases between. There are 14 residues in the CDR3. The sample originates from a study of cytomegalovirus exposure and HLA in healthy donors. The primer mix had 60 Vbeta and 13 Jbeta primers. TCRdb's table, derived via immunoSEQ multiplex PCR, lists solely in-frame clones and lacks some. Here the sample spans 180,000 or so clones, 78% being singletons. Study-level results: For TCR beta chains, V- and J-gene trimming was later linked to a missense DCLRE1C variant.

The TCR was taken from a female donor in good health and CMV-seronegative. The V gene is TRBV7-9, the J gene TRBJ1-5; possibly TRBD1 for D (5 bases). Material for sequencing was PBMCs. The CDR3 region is CASSFGHVNQPQHF. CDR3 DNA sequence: TGTGCCAGCAGCTTCGGACACGTGAATCAGCCCCAGCATTTT.